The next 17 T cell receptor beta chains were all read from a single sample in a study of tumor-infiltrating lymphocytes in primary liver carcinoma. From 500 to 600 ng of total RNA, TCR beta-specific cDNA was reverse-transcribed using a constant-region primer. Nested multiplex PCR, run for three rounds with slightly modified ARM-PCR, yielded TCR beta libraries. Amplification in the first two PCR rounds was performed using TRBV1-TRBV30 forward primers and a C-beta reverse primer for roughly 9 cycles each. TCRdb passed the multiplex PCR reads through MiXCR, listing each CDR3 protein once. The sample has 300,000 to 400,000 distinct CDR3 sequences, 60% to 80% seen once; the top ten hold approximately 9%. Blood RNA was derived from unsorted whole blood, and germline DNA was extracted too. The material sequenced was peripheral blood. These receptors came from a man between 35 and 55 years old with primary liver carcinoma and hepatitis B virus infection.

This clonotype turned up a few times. The CDR3 here is CASTFGSGRVDEQFF. The CDR3 DNA follows: TGTGCCAGCACCTTTGGTAGCGGGAGGGTAGATGAGCAGTTCTTC. The chain combines TRBV28 with TRBJ2-1; 11 positions agree with TRBD2. With 7 bases clipped from V and 8 bases from J, the junction kept 10 bases outside the gene matches. The CDR3 covers 15 residues. The germline CDR1 and CDR2 sequences are MDHEN and SYDVKM.

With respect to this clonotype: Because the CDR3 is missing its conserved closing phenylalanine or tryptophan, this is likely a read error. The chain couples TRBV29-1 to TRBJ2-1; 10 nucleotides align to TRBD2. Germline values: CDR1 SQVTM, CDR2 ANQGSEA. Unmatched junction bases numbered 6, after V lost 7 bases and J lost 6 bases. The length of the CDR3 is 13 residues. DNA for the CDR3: TGCAGCGGGGTGACTAGCGGGTTCAATGAGCAGTTCTCC. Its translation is CSGVTSGFNEQFS.

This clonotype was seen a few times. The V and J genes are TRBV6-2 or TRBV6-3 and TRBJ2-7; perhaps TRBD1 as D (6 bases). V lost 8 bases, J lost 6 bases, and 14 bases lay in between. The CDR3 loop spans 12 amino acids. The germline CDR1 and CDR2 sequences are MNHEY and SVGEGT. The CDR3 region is CASLDRTAEQYF. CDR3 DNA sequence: TGTGCCAGCCTCGATCGGACAGCCGAGCAGTACTTC.

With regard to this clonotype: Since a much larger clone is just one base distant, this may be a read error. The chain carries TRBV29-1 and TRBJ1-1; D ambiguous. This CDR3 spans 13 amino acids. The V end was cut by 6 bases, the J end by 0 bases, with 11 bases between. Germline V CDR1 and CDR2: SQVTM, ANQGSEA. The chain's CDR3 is CSVTGELNTEAFF. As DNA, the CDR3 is TGCAGCGTGACCGGAGAGTTGAACACTGAAGCTTTCTTT.

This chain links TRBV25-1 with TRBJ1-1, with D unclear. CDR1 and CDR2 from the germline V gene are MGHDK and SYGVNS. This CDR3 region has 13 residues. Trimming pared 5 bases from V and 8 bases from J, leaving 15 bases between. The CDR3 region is CASSPRVAVEAFF. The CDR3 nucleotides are TGTGCCAGCAGTCCAAGGGTGGCTGTGGAAGCTTTCTTT. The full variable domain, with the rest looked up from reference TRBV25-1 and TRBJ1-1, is EADIYQTPRYLVIGTGKKITLECSQTMGHDKMYWYQQDPGMELHLIHYSYGVNSTEKGDLSSESTVSRIRTEHFPLTLESARPSHTSQYLCASSPRVAVEAFFGQGTRLTVV.

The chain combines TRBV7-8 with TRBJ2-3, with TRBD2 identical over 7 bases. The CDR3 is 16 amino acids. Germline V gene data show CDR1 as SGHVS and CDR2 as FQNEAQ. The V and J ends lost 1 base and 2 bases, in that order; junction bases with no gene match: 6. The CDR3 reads CASSLVLREPTDTQYF. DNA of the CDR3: TGTGCCAGCAGCTTAGTTCTGCGGGAGCCCACAGATACGCAGTATTTT.

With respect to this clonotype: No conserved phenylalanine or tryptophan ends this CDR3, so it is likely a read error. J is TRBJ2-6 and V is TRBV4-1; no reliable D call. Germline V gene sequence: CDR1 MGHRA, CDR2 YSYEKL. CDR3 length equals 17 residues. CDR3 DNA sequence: TGTGCCAGCAGCCAAGAGAGGCGCAACTCTGGGGCCAACGTCCTGACTTTA. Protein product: CASSQERRNSGANVLTL.

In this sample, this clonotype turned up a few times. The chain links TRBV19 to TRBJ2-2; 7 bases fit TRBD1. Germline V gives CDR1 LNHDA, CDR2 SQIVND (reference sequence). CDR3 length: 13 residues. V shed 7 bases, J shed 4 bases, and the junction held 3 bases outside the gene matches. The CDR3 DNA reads TGTGCCAGTAATACAGGGGTCACCGGGGAGCTGTTTTTT. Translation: CASNTGVTGELFF.

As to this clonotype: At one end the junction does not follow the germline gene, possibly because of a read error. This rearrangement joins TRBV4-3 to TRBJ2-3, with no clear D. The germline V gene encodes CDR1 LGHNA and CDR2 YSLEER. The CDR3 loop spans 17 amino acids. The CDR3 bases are TGCGCCAACAGCCAAGGAAGCGTGAATGAGGGCACAGATACGCAGTATTTT. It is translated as CANSQGSVNEGTDTQYF.

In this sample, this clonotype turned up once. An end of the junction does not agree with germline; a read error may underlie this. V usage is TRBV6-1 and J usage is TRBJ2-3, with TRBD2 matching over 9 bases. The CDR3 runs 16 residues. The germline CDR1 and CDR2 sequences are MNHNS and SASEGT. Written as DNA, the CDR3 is TGTGCCAGCAGTGAACATATAGCGGGAGTTGTAGATATGCAGTATTTT. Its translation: CASSEHIAGVVDMQYF.

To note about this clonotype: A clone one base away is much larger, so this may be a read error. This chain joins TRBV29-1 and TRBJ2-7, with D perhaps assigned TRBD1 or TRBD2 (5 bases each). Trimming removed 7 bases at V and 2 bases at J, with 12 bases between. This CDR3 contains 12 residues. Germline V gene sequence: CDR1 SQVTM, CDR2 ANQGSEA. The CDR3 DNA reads TGCAGCGCGGAGGCGGACACCTACGAGCAGTACTTC. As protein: CSAEADTYEQYF.

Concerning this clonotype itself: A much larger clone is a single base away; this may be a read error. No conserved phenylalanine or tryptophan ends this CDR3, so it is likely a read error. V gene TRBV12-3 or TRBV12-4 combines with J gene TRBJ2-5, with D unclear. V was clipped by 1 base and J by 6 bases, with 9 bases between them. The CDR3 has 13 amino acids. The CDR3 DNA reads TGTGCCAGCAGTTTAGTCGGCGGTAAGACCCAGTACTAC. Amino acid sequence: CASSLVGGKTQYY.

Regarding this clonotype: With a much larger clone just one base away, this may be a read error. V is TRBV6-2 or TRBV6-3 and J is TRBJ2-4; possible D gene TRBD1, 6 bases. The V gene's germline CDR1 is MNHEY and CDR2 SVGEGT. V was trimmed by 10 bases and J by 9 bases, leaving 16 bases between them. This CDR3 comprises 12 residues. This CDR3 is CATRGTVGIQYF. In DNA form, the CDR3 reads TGTGCCACCAGGGGAACGGTGGGCATTCAGTACTTC.

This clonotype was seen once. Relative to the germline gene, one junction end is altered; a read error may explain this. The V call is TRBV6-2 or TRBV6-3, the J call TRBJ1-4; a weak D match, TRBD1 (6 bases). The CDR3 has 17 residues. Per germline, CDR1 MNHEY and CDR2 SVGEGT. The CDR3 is CASRGDTTRGLNEKPFF. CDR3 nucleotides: TGTGCCAGCAGGGGGGACACGACGAGGGGCCTTAATGAAAAACCGTTTTTT.

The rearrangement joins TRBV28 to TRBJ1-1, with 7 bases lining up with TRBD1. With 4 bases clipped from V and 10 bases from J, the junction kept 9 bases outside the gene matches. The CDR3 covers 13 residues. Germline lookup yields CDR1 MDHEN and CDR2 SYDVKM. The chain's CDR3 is CASSSPATGAAFF. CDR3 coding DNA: TGTGCCAGCAGTTCACCGGCTACAGGGGCAGCTTTCTTT. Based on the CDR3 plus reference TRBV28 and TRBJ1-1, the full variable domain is DVKVTQSSRYLVKRTGEKVFLECVQDMDHENMFWYRQDPGLGLRLIYFSYDVKMKEKGDIPEGYSVSREKKERFSLILESASTNQTSMYLCASSSPATGAAFFGQGTRLTVV.

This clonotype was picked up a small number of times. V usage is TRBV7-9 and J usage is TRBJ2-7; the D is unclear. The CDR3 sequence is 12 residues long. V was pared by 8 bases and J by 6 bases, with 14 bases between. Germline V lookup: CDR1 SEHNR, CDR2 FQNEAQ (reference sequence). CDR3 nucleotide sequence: TGTGCCAGCGTACAACGGGTGGGCGAGCAGTACTTC. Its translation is CASVQRVGEQYF.

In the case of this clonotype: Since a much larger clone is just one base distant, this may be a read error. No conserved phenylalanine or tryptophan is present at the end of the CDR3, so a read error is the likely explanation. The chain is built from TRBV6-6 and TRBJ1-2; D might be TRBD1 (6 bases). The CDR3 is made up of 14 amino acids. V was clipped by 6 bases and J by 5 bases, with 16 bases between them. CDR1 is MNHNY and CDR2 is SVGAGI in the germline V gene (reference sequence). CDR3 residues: CASSPGRGLYGYTL. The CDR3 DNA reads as TGTGCCAGCAGCCCGGGCAGGGGATTATATGGCTACACCTTA.